One sample yielded the 2 T cell receptor beta chains listed below, sequenced in a study of T cells in Graves' hyperthyroidism and ophthalmopathy. The TCR beta CDR3 regions underwent amplification using RNA transcripts as the source. With the HTBI primer set, the TCR CDR3 went through a first round of RT-PCR. TCRdb independently ran MiXCR on the multiplex PCR reads; one entry per CDR3 protein. Of about 580,000 distinct CDR3 sequences detected, 14% appear once; the ten largest clones hold 5.8%. Sequenced input: blood. The source is a woman aged 25 to 39 with Graves' hyperthyroidism that later progressed to Graves' ophthalmopathy.

This clonotype was seen at least ten times. The CDR3 DNA reads TGTGCCAGCAGTTCAGCGGGAGTGGCCGGGGAGCTGTTTTTT. Its protein is CASSSAGVAGELFF. The rearrangement links TRBV27 to TRBJ2-2, with 8 bases lining up with TRBD2. After removal of 4 bases from V and 6 bases from J, the junction contained 4 bases not matched to a gene. The CDR3 loop spans 14 amino acids. Per germline, CDR1 MNHEY and CDR2 SMNVEV (reference sequence).

V and J are TRBV11-3 and TRBJ2-7, with 8 bases aligning to TRBD2. The ends lost 5 bases at V and 11 bases at J; junction bases unmatched: 8. The CDR3 loop spans 12 amino acids. The V gene's germline CDR1 is SGHNT and CDR2 YENEEA. CDR3 sequence reads: CASSQGLAREYF. As DNA, the CDR3 is TGTGCCAGCAGCCAAGGACTAGCTCGAGAGTACTTC.